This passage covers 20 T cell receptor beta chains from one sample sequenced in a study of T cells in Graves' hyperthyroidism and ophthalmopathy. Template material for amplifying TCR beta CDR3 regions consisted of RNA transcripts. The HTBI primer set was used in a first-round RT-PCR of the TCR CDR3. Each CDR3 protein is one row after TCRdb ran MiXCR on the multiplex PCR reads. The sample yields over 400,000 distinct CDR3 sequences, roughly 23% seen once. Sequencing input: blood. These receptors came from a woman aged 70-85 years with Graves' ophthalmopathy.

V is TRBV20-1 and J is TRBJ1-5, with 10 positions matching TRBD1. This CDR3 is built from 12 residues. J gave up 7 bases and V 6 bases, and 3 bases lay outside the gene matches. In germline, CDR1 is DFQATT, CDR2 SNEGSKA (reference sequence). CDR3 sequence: CSAETGGQPQHF. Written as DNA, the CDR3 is TGCAGTGCCGAGACAGGGGGCCAGCCCCAGCATTTT.

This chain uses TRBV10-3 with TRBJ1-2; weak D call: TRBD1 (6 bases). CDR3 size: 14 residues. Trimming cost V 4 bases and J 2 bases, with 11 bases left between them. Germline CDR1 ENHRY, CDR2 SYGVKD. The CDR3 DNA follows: TGTGCCATCAGTGGAGGGGGAGACAACTATGGCTACACCTTC. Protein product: CAISGGGDNYGYTF.

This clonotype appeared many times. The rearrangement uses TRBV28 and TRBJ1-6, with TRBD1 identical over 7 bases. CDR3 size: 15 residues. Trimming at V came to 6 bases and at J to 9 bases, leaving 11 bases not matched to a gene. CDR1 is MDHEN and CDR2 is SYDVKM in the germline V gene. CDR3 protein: CASSPDRAVGSPLHF. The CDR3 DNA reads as TGTGCCAGCAGCCCCGACAGGGCGGTGGGTTCACCCCTCCACTTT.

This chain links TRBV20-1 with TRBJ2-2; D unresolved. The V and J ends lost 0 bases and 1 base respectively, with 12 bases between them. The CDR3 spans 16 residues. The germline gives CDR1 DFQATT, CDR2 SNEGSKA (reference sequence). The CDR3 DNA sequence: TGCAGTGCTAGAGATCTCAGATCCGGGAACACCGGGGAGCTGTTTTTT. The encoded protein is CSARDLRSGNTGELFF.

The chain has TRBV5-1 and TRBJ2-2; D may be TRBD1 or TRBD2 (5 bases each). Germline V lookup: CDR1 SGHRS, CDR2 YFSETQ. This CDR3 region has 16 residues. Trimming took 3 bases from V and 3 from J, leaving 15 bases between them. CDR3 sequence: CASSSGGGTDTGELFF. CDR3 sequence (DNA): TGCGCCAGCAGCTCGGGTGGGGGAACGGACACCGGGGAGCTGTTTTTT. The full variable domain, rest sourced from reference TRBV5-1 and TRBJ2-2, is KAGVTQTPRYLIKTRGQQVTLSCSPISGHRSVSWYQQTPGQGLQFLFEYFSETQRNKGNFPGRFSGRQFSNSRSEMNVSTLELGDSALYLCASSSGGGTDTGELFFGEGSRLTVL.

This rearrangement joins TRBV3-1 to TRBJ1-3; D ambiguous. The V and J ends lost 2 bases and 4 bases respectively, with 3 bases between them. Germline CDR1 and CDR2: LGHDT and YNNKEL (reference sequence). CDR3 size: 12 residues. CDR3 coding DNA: TGTGCCAGCAGCCAACTGGGAAACACCATATATTTT. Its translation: CASSQLGNTIYF.

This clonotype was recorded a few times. DNA for the CDR3: TGCAGTGCTAGGCCCCTGGGGGCAGGGGGCGGAATGAGTTCACCCCTCCACTTT. Translation: CSARPLGAGGGMSSPLHF. The genes are TRBV20-1 and TRBJ1-6, with 8 bases lining up with TRBD1. The ends lost 3 bases at V and 9 bases at J; junction bases unmatched: 19. Germline-derived CDR1 and CDR2 are DFQATT and SNEGSKA (reference sequence). The CDR3 totals 18 residues.

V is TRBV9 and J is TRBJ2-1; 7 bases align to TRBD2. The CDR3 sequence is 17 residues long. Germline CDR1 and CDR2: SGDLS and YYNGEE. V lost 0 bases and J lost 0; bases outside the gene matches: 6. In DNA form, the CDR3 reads TGTGCCAGCAGCGTAGGCGGCCCTAGCGGCTCCTACAATGAGCAGTTCTTC. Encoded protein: CASSVGGPSGSYNEQFF.

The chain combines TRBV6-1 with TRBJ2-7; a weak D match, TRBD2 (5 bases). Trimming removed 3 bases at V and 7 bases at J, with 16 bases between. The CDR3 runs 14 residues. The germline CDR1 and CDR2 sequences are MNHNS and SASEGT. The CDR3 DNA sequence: TGTGCCAGCAGTGAGCTTGGGAGAACGGCGGAGCAGTACTTC. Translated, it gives CASSELGRTAEQYF.

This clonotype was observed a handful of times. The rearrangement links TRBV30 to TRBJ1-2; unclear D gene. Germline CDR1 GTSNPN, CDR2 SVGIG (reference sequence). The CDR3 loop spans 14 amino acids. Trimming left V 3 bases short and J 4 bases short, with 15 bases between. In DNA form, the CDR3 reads TGTGCCTGGAGGTATAGTGACACCTCCTATGGCTACACCTTC. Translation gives CAWRYSDTSYGYTF.

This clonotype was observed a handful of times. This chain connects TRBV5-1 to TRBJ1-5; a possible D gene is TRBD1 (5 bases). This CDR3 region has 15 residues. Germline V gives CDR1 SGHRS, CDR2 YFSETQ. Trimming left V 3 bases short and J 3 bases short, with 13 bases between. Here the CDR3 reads CASSSGTEVNQPQHF. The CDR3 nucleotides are TGCGCCAGCAGCTCCGGGACGGAAGTCAATCAGCCCCAGCATTTT.

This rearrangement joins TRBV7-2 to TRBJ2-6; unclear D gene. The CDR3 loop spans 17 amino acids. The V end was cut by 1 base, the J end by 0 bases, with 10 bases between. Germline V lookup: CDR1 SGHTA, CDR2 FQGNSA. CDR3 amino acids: CASSLVGSRSGANVLTF. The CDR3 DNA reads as TGTGCCAGCAGCTTAGTGGGCTCCCGCTCTGGGGCCAACGTCCTGACTTTC.

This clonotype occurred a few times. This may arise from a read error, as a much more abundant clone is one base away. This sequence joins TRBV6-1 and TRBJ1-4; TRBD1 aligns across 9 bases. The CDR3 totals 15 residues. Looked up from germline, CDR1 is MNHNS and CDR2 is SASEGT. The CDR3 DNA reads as TGTGCCAACAGTTCCCCGGGACAGGGAAATGAAAAACTGTTTTTT. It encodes CANSSPGQGNEKLFF.

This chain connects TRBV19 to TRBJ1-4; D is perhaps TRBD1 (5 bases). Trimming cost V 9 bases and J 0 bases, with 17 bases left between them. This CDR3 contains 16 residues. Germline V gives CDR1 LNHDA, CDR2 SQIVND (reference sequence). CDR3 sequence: CASANSGFSTNEKLFF. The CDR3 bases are TGTGCCAGCGCTAACTCAGGGTTTTCAACTAATGAAAAACTGTTTTTT.

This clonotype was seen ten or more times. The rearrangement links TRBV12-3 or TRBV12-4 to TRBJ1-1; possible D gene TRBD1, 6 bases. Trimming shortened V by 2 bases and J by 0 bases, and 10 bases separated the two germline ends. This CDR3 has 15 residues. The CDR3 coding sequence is TGTGCCAGCAGTTTACAGGGGCCTATGAACACTGAAGCTTTCTTT. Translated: CASSLQGPMNTEAFF.

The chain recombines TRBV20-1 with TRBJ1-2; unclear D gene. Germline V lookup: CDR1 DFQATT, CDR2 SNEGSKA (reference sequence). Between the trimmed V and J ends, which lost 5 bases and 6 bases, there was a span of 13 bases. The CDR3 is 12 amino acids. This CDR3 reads CSAFDAPHGYTF. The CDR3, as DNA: TGCAGTGCTTTCGATGCCCCCCATGGCTACACCTTC.

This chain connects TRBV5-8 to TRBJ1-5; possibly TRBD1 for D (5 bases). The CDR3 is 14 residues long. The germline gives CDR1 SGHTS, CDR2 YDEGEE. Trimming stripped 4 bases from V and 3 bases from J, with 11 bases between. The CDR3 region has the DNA TGTGCCAGCAGCCTCAGGGTCCTCAATCAGCCCCAGCATTTT. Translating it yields CASSLRVLNQPQHF.

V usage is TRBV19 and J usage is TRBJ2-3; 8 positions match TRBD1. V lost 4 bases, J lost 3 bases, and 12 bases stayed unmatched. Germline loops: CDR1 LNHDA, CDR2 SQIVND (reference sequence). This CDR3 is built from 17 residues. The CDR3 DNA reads TGTGCCAGTAGTACACATCGACAGGGGAAGAAGACAGATACGCAGTATTTT. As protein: CASSTHRQGKKTDTQYF. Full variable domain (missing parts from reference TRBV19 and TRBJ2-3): DGGITQSPKYLFRKEGQNVTLSCEQNLNHDAMYWYRQDPGQGLRLIYYSQIVNDFQKGDIAEGYSVSREKKESFPLTVTSAQKNPTAFYLCASSTHRQGKKTDTQYFGPGTRLTVL.

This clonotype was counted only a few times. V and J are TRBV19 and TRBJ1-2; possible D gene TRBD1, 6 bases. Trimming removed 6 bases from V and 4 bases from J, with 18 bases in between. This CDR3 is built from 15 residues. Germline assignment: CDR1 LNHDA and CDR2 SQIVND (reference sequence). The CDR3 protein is CASRISRQVFYGYTF. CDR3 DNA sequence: TGTGCCAGTAGGATATCTAGACAGGTCTTCTATGGCTACACCTTC.

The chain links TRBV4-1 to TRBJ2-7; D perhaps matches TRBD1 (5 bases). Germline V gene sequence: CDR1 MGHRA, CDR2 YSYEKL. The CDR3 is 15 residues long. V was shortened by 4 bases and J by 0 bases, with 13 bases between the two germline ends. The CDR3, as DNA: TGCGCCAGCAGCCGAAATACAGGACCCTCCTACGAGCAGTACTTC. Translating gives CASSRNTGPSYEQYF.